This T cell receptor beta chain was sequenced for a study of T-cell reconstitution after alpha-beta-depleted transplantation in children. Findings of the study overall: Several patients had high TCRbeta diversity at day 60; it came from surviving recipient T cells and thymic progenitors. Reportedly, only several hundred clones from non-depleted graft cells drove alpha-beta T-cell counts at about two months.

Library preparation (for TCRbeta) was performed with unique molecular identifiers. TCRdb re-analysed the PCR reads in MiXCR, keeping a single row per CDR3 protein. Of under 850,000 distinct CDR3 sequences listed, about an eighth were seen once; the top ten hold 0.79%. There are a few counts of this clonotype. What it binds is not known. This CDR3 contains 16 residues. Trimming removed 4 bases from V and 4 bases from J, with 16 bases in between. Germline CDR1 is LGHDT and CDR2 is YNNKEL (reference sequence). Here the sequenced sample was PBMCs, taken before TCRalphabeta/CD19-depleted stem cell transplant. The genes are TRBV3-1 and TRBJ2-2; TRBD2 might be the D (5 bases). This sequence originates from a girl between 2 and 10 years old with congenital amegakaryocytic thrombocytopenia, due to receive a stem cell transplant. CDR3 coding DNA: TGTGCCAGCAGCCCGCTCGGGGTGCTCTTCACCGGGGAGCTGTTTTTT. Protein sequence: CASSPLGVLFTGELFF.